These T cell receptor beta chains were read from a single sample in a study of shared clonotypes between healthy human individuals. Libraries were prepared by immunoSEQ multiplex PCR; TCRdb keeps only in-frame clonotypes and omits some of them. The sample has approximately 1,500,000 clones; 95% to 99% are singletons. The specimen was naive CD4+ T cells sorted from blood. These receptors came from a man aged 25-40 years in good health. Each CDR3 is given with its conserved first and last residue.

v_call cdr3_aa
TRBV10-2 CASSDLRYEQYF
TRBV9 CASSPQPRPGGDTQYF
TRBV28 CASKDDGRDTQYF
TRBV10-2 CASIVTGVEQYF
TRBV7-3 CASSLAGSGNTIYF
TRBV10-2 CASSLADYEQYF
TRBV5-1 CASSKPPDRTQETQYF
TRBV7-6 CASSFGKATRYGYTF
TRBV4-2 CASSQGPNEKLFF
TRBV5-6 CASSFALDTQYF
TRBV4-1 CASSQDLVVFAGANVLTF
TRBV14 CASSPSTGVRGYTF
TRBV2 CASRPGQGKVEQYF
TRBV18 CASSPMTSGYNEQFF
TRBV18 CASSPSGIVINQPQHF
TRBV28 CASSTISNPISYEQYF
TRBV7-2 CASSLVRRGSYEQYF
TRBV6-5 CASSYSPVSGNTIYF
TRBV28 CATRAALEQFF
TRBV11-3 CASSLDIHNEQFF
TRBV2 CASSVQGARGELFF
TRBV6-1 CASSEGLAYNEQFF
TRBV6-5 CASSSIAGRLFF
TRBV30 CAFGTNHNQPQHF
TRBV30 CAWSVLASGQAETQYF
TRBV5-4 CASSLNGAFQETQYF
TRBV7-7 CASSVGLAVYNEQFF
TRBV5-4 CASNLGLGNTEAFF
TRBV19 CASRASGSLRNEQFF
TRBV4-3 CASSQRGFRDEQFF
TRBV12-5 CASGFSPPAPDTQYF
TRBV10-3 CAISESRGDQPQHF
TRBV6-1 CASRSGHLYEQYF
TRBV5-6 CASSWAGPDYEQYF
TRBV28 CASRQGNQETQYF
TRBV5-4 CASSSKGWGTGELFF
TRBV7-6 CASSLGLQGRSNEQFF
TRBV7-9 CASSLVGRRDEQYF
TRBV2 CASSGGVAGANVLTF
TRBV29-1 CSVEGTSGSLFQETQYF
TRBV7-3 CASSFIPLPYSGANVLTF
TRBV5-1 CASSKGTSGDYNEQFF
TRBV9 CASSVVGAGMGNNEQFF
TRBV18 CASSLGQGGDYEQYF
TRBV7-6 CASSLFPGGQSGANVLTF
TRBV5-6 CASSLQGSDTQYF
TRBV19 CASRGLADSYEQYF
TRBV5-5 CASTPGERAYEQYF
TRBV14 CASSPIDRGSYNEQFF
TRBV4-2 CASSRGGSTYEQYF
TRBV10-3 CAIRQTSGSLHEQFF
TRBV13 CASRLRPEGTSARGDTQYF
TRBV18 CASSLSTDTQYF
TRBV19 CASSSPGTGTGELFF
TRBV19 CASRGVGTVTGYTF
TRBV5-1 CASSLGQGVSGNTIYF
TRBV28 CASSLRQGAGETQYF
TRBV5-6 CASSLRGGGTDTQYF
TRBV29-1 CSVEAAGRGISSGYTF
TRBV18 CASSPTQETQYF